These T cell receptor beta chains were read from a single sample in a study of identifying expanded T cells in peripheral blood. TCRdb's copy holds only in-frame clones and misses some; the assay was immunoSEQ multiplex PCR. The sample has more than 65,000 clones; 75% to 90% are singletons. Material for sequencing was blood. These TCRs come from a person aged 18 to 75 in good health. Each CDR3 is given with its conserved first and last residue. A D gene is named only where the DNA matches it firmly. Clone size is stated in some rows and not others, as once, few, many or a class when expanded.

clone size | D gene | J gene | V gene | CDR3 DNA | CDR3 protein
once | TRBD1 | TRBJ2-1 | TRBV2 | TGTGCCAGCAGCCCGGGACAGATGGCTCTTGAGCAGTTCTTC | CASSPGQMALEQFF
NA | NA | TRBJ1-4 | TRBV5-1 | TGCGCCAGCAGCCTGGGACTCAGTAATGAAAAACTGTTTTTT | CASSLGLSNEKLFF
once | TRBD2 | TRBJ2-1 | TRBV11-1 | TGTGCCAGCAGCCTACAACCGGGACTAGCGGGGTCCTACAATGAGCAGTTCTTC | CASSLQPGLAGSYNEQFF
NA | TRBD2 | TRBJ2-7 | TRBV29-1 | TGCAGCGTCCGCACTAGCGGGTACGAGCAGTACTTC | CSVRTSGYEQYF
NA | NA | TRBJ2-3 | TRBV11-2 | TGTGCCAGCAGCTTTGACACAGATACGCAGTATTTT | CASSFDTDTQYF
NA | TRBD2 | TRBJ2-5 | TRBV7-2 | TGTGCCAGCAGCTCTTTAGGGACTACACAAGAGACCCAGTACTTC | CASSSLGTTQETQYF
NA | NA | TRBJ2-5 | TRBV5-8 | TGTGCCAGCAGCCGATCCCTGGGAGGGGGGGAGACCCAGTACTTC | CASSRSLGGGETQYF
NA | NA | TRBJ1-1 | TRBV5-1 | TGCGCCAGCAGTGCCGGGGCGAACACTGAAGCTTTCTTT | CASSAGANTEAFF
NA | NA | TRBJ1-2 | TRBV7-8 | TGTGCCAGCAGCTCGAGGACAAGACTATATGGCTACACCTTC | CASSSRTRLYGYTF
NA | NA | TRBJ1-3 | TRBV6-1 | TGTGCCAGCGGTTCTGGAAACACCATATATTTT | CASGSGNTIYF
NA | NA | TRBJ2-2 | TRBV9 | TGTGCCAGCAGCGTAGACTTGCGCGGGGAGCTGTTTTTT | CASSVDLRGELFF
once | NA | TRBJ1-1 | TRBV13 | TGTGCCAGCAGCCCCCTTGGGTCGCGGGGGCGGACTGAAGCTTTCTTT | CASSPLGSRGRTEAFF
NA | TRBD1 | TRBJ1-1 | TRBV13 | TGTGCCAGCAGCGCCCGGACAGGGAGGAGGAACACTGAAGCTTTCTTT | CASSARTGRRNTEAFF
NA | NA | TRBJ2-2 | TRBV11-2 | TGTGCCAGCAGCCTCCTCCTGGGGGAGCTGTTTTTT | CASSLLLGELFF
NA | TRBD1 | TRBJ1-5 | TRBV18 | TGTGCCAGCTCACCAACAGGGGAACAGCCCCAGCATTTT | CASSPTGEQPQHF
NA | NA | TRBJ2-7 | TRBV7-9 | TGTGCCAGCAGCTTAGAGGGGCGGAGGGAGCAGTACTTC | CASSLEGRREQYF
NA | NA | TRBJ1-3 | TRBV6-6 | TGTGCCAGCAGTTCAGGCGGAAACACCATATATTTT | CASSSGGNTIYF
NA | NA | TRBJ1-1 | TRBV6-6 | TGTGCCAGCAGTTACAATCCGGGCGGTACTGAAGCTTTCTTT | CASSYNPGGTEAFF
NA | TRBD1 | TRBJ1-2 | TRBV19 | TGTGCCAGTAGTTTACCGGACAGGGACGGCTACACCTTC | CASSLPDRDGYTF
NA | TRBD2 | TRBJ2-1 | TRBV14 | TGTGCCAGCAGCCCGCGATGGGGGGGGAGTGAGCAGTTCTTC | CASSPRWGGSEQFF
NA | NA | TRBJ2-7 | TRBV7-7 | TGTGCTAGCAGCCCGAGCTCAGAGGGGTCCTACGAGCAGTACTTC | CASSPSSEGSYEQYF
NA | TRBD2 | TRBJ2-3 | TRBV4-2 | TGTGCCAGCAGCACCCGGACTAGCGGGACCACAGATACGCAGTATTTT | CASSTRTSGTTDTQYF
NA | NA | TRBJ1-1 | TRBV19 | TGTGCCAGTAGTATAGTCTTCGACAGTGAAGCTTTCTTT | CASSIVFDSEAFF
NA | TRBD1 | TRBJ2-2 | TRBV19 | TGTGCCAGTAGGGGACAGTTTGAGCTGTTTTTT | CASRGQFELFF
NA | TRBD2 | TRBJ2-5 | TRBV19 | TGTGCCAGTGGGCTAGCGGGAGAGGCCCAGTACTTC | CASGLAGEAQYF
NA | TRBD2 | TRBJ2-1 | TRBV7-3 | TGTGCCAGCAGCCCCTTAGCGGGAGGGAGCTCCTACAATGAGCAGTTCTTC | CASSPLAGGSSYNEQFF
NA | NA | TRBJ2-3 | TRBV29-1 | TGCAGCGCCGAAGTACTAGATACGCAGTATTTT | CSAEVLDTQYF
once | NA | TRBJ2-1 | TRBV7-2 | TGTGCCAGCACCGGAGGGGGGGATTCCTACAATGAGCAGTTCTTC | CASTGGGDSYNEQFF
NA | TRBD1 | TRBJ2-3 | TRBV5-6 | TGTGCCAGCAGCACTTTAAGGACAGGGACCCAGAACCGCTTCCAGTATTTT | CASSTLRTGTQNRFQYF
NA | TRBD1 | TRBJ1-2 | TRBV5-1 | TGCGCCAGCAGCTTGGGCGACAGGGCCTATGGCTACACCTTC | CASSLGDRAYGYTF
once | NA | TRBJ1-2 | TRBV5-1 | TGCGCCAGCAGCTCGGCACCGCGGGGTGGCTACACCTTC | CASSSAPRGGYTF